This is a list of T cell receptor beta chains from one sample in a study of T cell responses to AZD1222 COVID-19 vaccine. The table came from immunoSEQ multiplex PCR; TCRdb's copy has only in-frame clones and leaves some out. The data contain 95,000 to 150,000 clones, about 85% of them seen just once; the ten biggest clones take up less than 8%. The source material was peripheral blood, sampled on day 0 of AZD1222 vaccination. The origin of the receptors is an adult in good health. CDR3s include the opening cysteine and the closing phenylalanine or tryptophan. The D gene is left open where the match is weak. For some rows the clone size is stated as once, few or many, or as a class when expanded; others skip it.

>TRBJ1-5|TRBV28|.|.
CASRGGGSNQPQHF
TGTGCCAGCAGGGGAGGGGGGAGCAATCAGCCCCAGCATTTT
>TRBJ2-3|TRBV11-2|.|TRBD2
CASSRPRGGIDTQYF
TGTGCCAGCAGTCGTCCACGGGGGGGCATAGATACGCAGTATTTT
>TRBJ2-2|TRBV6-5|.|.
CASSYLNTGELFF
TGTGCCAGCAGTTATCTTAACACCGGGGAGCTGTTTTTT
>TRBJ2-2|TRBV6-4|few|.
CASSSGGHTGELFF
TGTGCCAGCAGTTCCGGGGGGCACACCGGGGAGCTGTTTTTT
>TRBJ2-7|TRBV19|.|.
CASSRTAPGNEQYF
TGTGCCAGTAGCCGGACAGCCCCTGGGAACGAGCAGTACTTC
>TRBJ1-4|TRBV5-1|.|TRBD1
CASSLGQASLGEKLFF
TGCGCCAGCAGCCTCGGACAGGCGTCCCTGGGTGAAAAACTGTTTTTT
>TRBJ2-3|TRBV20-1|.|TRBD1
CSAQTGDTQYF
TGCAGTGCCCAGACAGGGGATACGCAGTATTTT
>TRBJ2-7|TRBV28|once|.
CASNRKGVRSYEQYF
TGTGCCAGCAACCGGAAAGGGGTCCGCTCCTACGAGCAGTACTTC
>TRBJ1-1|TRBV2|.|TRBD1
CASREGDRGLYAEAFF
TGTGCCAGCCGGGAGGGGGACAGGGGGCTGTACGCTGAAGCTTTCTTT
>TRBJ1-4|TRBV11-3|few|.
CASSLGGVNEKLFF
TGTGCCAGCAGCTTAGGTGGAGTTAATGAAAAACTGTTTTTT
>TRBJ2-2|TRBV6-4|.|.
CASSLDGNTGELFF
TGTGCCAGCAGCCTCGACGGGAACACCGGGGAGCTGTTTTTT
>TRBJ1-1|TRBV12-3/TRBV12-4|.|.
CASRPRRDTEAFF
TGTGCCAGCAGACCAAGAAGGGACACTGAAGCTTTCTTT
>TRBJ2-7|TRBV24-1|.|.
CATSVAPPYEQYF
TGTGCCACCAGTGTAGCACCCCCCTACGAGCAGTACTTC
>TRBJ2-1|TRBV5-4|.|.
CASRTGNPNEQFF
TGTGCCAGCAGGACCGGCAACCCCAATGAGCAGTTCTTC
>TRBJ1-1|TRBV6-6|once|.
CASSYYPTGTEAFF
TGTGCCAGCAGTTACTACCCGACAGGTACTGAAGCTTTCTTT
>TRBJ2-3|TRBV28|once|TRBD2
CASSLGLAVRSTDTQYF
TGTGCCAGCAGTTTGGGACTAGCGGTCCGGAGCACAGATACGCAGTATTTT
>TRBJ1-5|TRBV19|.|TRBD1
CASSIGTGNQPQHF
TGTGCCAGTAGTATTGGGACAGGGAATCAGCCCCAGCATTTT
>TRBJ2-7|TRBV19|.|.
CASSFRSAVEQYF
TGTGCCAGTAGTTTCCGCAGTGCTGTCGAGCAGTACTTC
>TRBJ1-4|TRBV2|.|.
CASSKPGPREKLFF
TGTGCCAGCAGTAAGCCCGGCCCCCGCGAAAAACTGTTTTTT
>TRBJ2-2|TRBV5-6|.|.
CASTKNTGELFF
TGTGCCAGCACCAAGAACACCGGGGAGCTGTTTTTT
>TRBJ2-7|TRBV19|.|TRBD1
CASSMDRGTYEQYF
TGTGCCAGTAGTATGGACAGGGGAACCTACGAGCAGTACTTC
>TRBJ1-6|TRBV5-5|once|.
CASSLSLNSPLHF
TGTGCCAGCAGCTTGTCCCTTAATTCACCCCTCCACTTT
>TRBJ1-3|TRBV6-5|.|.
CASRTRDNPGNTIYF
TGTGCCAGCAGGACCCGGGACAACCCTGGAAACACCATATATTTT
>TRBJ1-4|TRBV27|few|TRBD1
CASRGGQGGLEKLFF
TGTGCCAGCAGGGGGGGACAGGGAGGGTTGGAAAAACTGTTTTTT
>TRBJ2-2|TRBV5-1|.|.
CASSPSGRPEVGTGELFF
TGCGCCAGCAGCCCTTCCGGACGGCCCGAGGTTGGCACCGGGGAGCTGTTTTTT